These 13 T cell receptor beta chains were all obtained from the same sample, sequenced in a study of control samples from healthy donors and cancer patients. Measured with immunoSEQ multiplex PCR; TCRdb has only the in-frame clones, and not every one. This table has about 130,000 clones, about 92% appearing once. Specimen: PBMCs. Every receptor here comes from a man in his fifties or sixties with head and neck cancer.

This chain connects TRBV5-1 to TRBJ2-5; the D is unclear. The CDR3 consists of 11 residues. CDR1 is SGHRS and CDR2 is YFSETQ in the germline V gene. With 4 bases removed from V and 1 base from J, the gap between germline ends came to 2 bases. The CDR3 coding sequence is TGCGCCAGCAGCGTCCAAGAGACCCAGTACTTC. It encodes CASSVQETQYF.

This clone was seen more than once but under ten times. Other DNA sequences in this sample translate to the same CDR3. The rearrangement links TRBV4-3 to TRBJ2-7, with TRBD1 matching over 11 bases. V was clipped by 4 bases and J by 2 bases; unmatched bases: 1. This CDR3 contains 14 residues. Looked up from germline, CDR1 is LGHNA and CDR2 is YSLEER. Written as DNA, the CDR3 is TGCGCCAGCAGCCTGGGACAGGGGGCCTACGAGCAGTACTTC. It specifies CASSLGQGAYEQYF.

The J gene is TRBJ1-4, the V gene TRBV19; TRBD1 aligns across 8 bases. The CDR3 is 13 amino acids. V was pared by 7 bases and J by 7 bases, with 5 bases of the junction left unmatched. Looked up from germline, CDR1 is LNHDA and CDR2 is SQIVND (reference sequence). CDR3 amino acids: CASIGTGSEKLFF. The CDR3, as DNA: TGTGCCAGTATCGGGACAGGTAGTGAAAAACTGTTTTTT.

The gene calls are TRBV6-6 and TRBJ1-4; D is uncertain. V was trimmed by 6 bases and J by 5 bases, leaving 13 bases between them. This CDR3 is 14 amino acids long. CDR1 and CDR2 from the germline V gene are MNHNY and SVGAGI (reference sequence). This CDR3 is CASRGPNSNEKLFF. CDR3 coding DNA: TGTGCCAGCAGGGGCCCCAACTCCAATGAAAAACTGTTTTTT.

The V and J genes are TRBV7-9 and TRBJ1-6, with D unclear. Germline V lookup: CDR1 SEHNR, CDR2 FQNEAQ (reference sequence). CDR3 length: 14 amino acids. V lost 1 base and J lost 8, with 9 bases in between. In DNA, the CDR3 is TGTGCCAGCAGCTTAGAACTCTCGGATTCACCCCTCCACTTT. Translated, it gives CASSLELSDSPLHF.

Only one count was recorded for this clone. The chain carries TRBV19 and TRBJ1-1; TRBD1 aligns across 11 bases. Germline V gene sequence: CDR1 LNHDA, CDR2 SQIVND (reference sequence). J was trimmed by 3 bases and V by 3 bases; bases with no gene match: 6. This CDR3 is 16 amino acids long. The CDR3 region has the DNA TGTGCCAGTAGTATGGGGACAGGGGGGCTATACACTGAAGCTTTCTTT. It codes for CASSMGTGGLYTEAFF.

V usage is TRBV28 and J usage is TRBJ2-3; D might be TRBD1 (6 bases). Germline CDR1 and CDR2: MDHEN and SYDVKM. V lost 8 bases to trimming and J lost 3 bases, with 18 bases between them. The CDR3 runs 15 residues. In nucleotides, the CDR3 is TGTGCCAGCCAAACGAGGGGGACCAGAACAGATACGCAGTATTTT. Protein sequence: CASQTRGTRTDTQYF.

The chain carries TRBV10-3 and TRBJ2-3; the match to TRBD2 covers 13 bases. V shed 8 bases, J shed 0 bases, and the junction held 11 bases outside the gene matches. CDR3 length: 18 amino acids. Germline V CDR1 and CDR2: ENHRY, SYGVKD. The CDR3 DNA follows: TGTGCCATCGGCAAAGGACTAGCGGGGGCCCCTAGCACAGATACGCAGTATTTT. Its translation is CAIGKGLAGAPSTDTQYF.

The gene calls are TRBV6-5 and TRBJ1-2; no clear D gene. The CDR3 contains 14 residues. Between the trimmed V and J ends, which lost 7 bases and 6 bases, there was a span of 18 bases. Germline values: CDR1 MNHEY, CDR2 SVGAGI. The DNA of the CDR3 is TGTGCCAGCATTATGACGGGATTTGGGCATGGCTACACCTTC. Protein sequence: CASIMTGFGHGYTF.

The CDR3 reads CASSFAPKLAGGYETQYF. The CDR3 DNA reads as TGTGCCAGCAGCTTTGCCCCCAAACTAGCGGGGGGGTATGAGACCCAGTACTTC. The chain has TRBV13 and TRBJ2-5; 13 bases agree with TRBD2. The junction had 12 bases not matched to a gene; V was cut back by 3 bases and J by 5 bases. The germline gives CDR1 PRHDT, CDR2 FYEKMQ (reference sequence). The CDR3 has 18 residues. Drawing the rest from reference TRBV13 and TRBJ2-5, the complete variable domain is AAGVIQSPRHLIKEKRETATLKCYPIPRHDTVYWYQQGPGQDPQFLISFYEKMQSDKGSIPDRFSAQQFSDYHSELNMSSLELGDSALYFCASSFAPKLAGGYETQYFGPGTRLLVL.

This clone was found once. V and J are TRBV10-3 and TRBJ1-1; D gene unclear. The germline CDR1 and CDR2 sequences are ENHRY and SYGVKD. V lost 5 bases to trimming and J lost 8 bases, with 12 bases between them. CDR3 length: 12 amino acids. CDR3 in DNA: TGTGCCATCAGTCACAAGACGTCCGAAGCTTTCTTT. This encodes CAISHKTSEAFF.

The chain carries TRBV7-9 and TRBJ2-1; D is uncertain. CDR1 and CDR2 from the germline V gene are SEHNR and FQNEAQ (reference sequence). Trimming left V 4 bases short and J 6 bases short, with 13 bases between. CDR3 length: 14 residues. The CDR3 loop reads CASSSDLGFNEQFF. The CDR3 DNA reads as TGTGCCAGCAGCTCCGACTTGGGATTCAATGAGCAGTTCTTC.

V gene TRBV2 combines with J gene TRBJ1-5; 11 nucleotides agree with TRBD1. The germline CDR1 and CDR2 sequences are SNHLY and FYNNEI. The CDR3 contains 16 residues. V trimming: 5 bases; J trimming: 5 bases; junction bases outside the gene matches: 8. Written as DNA, the CDR3 is TGTGCCAGCAGTACTATAAGGACAGGGGGCGATCAGCCCCAGCATTTT. It is translated as CASSTIRTGGDQPQHF.